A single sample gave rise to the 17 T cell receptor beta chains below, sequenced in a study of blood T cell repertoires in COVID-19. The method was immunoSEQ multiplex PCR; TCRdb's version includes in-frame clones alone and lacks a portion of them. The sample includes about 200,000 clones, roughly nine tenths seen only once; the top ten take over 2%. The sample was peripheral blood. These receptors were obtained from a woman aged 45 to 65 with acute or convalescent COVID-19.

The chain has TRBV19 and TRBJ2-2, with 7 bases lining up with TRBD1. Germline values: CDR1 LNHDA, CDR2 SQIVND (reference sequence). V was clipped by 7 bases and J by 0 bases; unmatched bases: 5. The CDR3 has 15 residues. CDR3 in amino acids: CASNPGTANTGELFF. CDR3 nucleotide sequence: TGTGCCAGTAATCCCGGGACAGCGAACACCGGGGAGCTGTTTTTT.

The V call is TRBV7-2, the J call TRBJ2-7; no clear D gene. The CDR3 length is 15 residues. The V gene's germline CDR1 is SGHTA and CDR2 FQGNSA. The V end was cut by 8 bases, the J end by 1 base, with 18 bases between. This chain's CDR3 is CASGLLVGISYEQYF. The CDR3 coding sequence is TGTGCCAGCGGGCTTCTCGTCGGCATTTCCTACGAGCAGTACTTC.

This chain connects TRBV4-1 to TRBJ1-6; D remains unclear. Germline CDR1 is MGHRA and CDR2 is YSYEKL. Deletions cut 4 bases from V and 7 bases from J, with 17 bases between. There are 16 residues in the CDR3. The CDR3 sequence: CASSLYWSPINSPLHF. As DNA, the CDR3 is TGCGCCAGCAGCCTCTACTGGTCTCCGATAAATTCACCCCTCCACTTT.

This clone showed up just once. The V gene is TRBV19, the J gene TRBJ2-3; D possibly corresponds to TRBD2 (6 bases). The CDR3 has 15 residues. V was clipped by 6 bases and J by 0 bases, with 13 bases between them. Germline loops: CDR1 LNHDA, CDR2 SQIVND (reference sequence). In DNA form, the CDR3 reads TGTGCCAGTAGCTTCGGGACTTCGAGCACAGATACGCAGTATTTT. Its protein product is CASSFGTSSTDTQYF.

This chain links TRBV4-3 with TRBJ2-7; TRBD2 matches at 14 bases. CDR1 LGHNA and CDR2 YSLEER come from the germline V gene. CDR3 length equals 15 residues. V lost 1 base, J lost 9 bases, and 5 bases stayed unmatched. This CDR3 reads CASSQVGTSGSRQYF. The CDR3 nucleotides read TGCGCCAGCAGCCAAGTTGGGACTAGCGGGAGTCGGCAGTACTTC.

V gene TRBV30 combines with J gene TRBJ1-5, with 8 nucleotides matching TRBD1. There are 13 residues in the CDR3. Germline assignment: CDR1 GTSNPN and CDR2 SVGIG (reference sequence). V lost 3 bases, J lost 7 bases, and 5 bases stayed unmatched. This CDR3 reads CAWSLTGDQPQHF. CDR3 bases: TGTGCCTGGAGCCTGACAGGGGACCAGCCCCAGCATTTT.

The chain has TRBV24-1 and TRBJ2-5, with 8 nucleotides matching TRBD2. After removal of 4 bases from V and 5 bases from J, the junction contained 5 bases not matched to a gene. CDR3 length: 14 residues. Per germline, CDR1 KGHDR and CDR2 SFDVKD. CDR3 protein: CATSDIAGGETQYF. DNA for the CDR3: TGTGCCACCAGTGACATCGCGGGGGGCGAGACCCAGTACTTC.

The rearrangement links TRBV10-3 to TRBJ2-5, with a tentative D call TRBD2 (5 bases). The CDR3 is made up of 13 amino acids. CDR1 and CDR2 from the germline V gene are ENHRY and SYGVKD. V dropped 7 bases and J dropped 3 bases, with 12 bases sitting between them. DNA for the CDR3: TGTGCCATCATGAACGCGACTAAAGAGACCCAGTACTTC. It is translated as CAIMNATKETQYF.

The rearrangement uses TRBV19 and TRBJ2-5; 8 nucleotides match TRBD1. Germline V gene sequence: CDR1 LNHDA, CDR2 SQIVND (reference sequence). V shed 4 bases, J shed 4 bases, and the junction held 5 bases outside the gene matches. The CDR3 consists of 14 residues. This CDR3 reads CASSTTDRGETQYF. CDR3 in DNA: TGTGCCAGTAGTACGACCGACAGGGGAGAGACCCAGTACTTC. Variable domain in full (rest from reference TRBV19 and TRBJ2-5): DGGITQSPKYLFRKEGQNVTLSCEQNLNHDAMYWYRQDPGQGLRLIYYSQIVNDFQKGDIAEGYSVSREKKESFPLTVTSAQKNPTAFYLCASSTTDRGETQYFGPGTRLLVL.

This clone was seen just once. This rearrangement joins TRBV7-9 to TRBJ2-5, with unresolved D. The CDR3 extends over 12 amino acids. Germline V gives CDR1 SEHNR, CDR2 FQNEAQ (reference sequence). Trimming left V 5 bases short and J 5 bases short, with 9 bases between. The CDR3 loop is CASSNIGETQYF. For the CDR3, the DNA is TGTGCCAGCAGCAATATCGGGGAGACCCAGTACTTC.

In nucleotides, the CDR3 is TGTGCCAGCTCCCCTTCGGTAAGCAATCAGCCCCAGCATTTT. As protein: CASSPSVSNQPQHF. The rearrangement uses TRBV18 and TRBJ1-5, with D unclear. Germline CDR1 is KGHSH and CDR2 is LQKENI. Trimming removed 6 bases at V and 1 base at J, with 10 bases between. The length of the CDR3 is 14 residues.

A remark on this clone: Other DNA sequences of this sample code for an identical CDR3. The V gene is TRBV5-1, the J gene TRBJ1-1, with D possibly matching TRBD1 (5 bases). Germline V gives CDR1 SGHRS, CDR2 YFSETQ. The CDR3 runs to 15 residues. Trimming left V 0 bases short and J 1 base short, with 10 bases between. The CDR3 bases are TGCGCCAGCAGCTTGGCCGCAGGGCAGAACACTGAAGCTTTCTTT. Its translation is CASSLAAGQNTEAFF.

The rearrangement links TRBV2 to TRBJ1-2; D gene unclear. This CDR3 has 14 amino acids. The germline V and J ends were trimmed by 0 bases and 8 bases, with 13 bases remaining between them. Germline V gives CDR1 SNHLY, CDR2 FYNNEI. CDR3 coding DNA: TGTGCCAGCAGTGAAGCTTTTACTAAAGAGGGCTACACCTTC. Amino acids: CASSEAFTKEGYTF.

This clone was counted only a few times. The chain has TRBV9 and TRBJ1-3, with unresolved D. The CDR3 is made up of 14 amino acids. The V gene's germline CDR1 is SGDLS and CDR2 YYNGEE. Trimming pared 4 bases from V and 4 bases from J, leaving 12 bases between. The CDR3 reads CASSQSGGGNTIYF. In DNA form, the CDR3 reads TGTGCCAGCAGCCAATCGGGCGGGGGAAACACCATATATTTT. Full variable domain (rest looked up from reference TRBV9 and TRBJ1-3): DSGVTQTPKHLITATGQRVTLRCSPRSGDLSVYWYQQSLDQGLQFLIQYYNGEERAKGNILERFSAQQFPDLHSELNLSSLELGDSALYFCASSQSGGGNTIYFGEGSWLTVV.

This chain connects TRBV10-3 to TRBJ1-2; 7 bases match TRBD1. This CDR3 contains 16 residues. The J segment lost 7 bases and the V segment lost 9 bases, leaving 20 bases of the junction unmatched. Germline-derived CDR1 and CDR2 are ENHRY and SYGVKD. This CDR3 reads CAITGYPGQVSGGYTF. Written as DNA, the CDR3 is TGTGCCATTACCGGGTATCCTGGACAGGTCTCAGGTGGCTACACCTTC.

CDR3 protein: CASSLGVFPTEAFF. The CDR3 DNA is TGTGCCAGCAGCCTCGGGGTATTCCCCACTGAAGCTTTCTTT. V and J are TRBV3-1 (or the pseudogene TRBV3-2) and TRBJ1-1; D unclear. Trimming left V 4 bases short and J 4 bases short, with 13 bases between. The V gene's germline CDR1 is LGHDT and CDR2 YNNKEL (reference sequence). The CDR3 consists of 14 residues.

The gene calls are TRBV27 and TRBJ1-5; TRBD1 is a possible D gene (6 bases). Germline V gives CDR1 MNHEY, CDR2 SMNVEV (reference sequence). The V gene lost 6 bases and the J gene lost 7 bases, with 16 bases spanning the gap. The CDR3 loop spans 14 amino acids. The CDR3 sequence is CASRPTGRGQPQHF. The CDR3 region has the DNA TGTGCCAGCAGACCAACAGGGAGAGGACAGCCCCAGCATTTT.